This T cell receptor beta chain was identified in a study of blood T cell repertoires in COVID-19. Study details: The study drew acute and convalescent COVID-19 samples from the United States, Italy and Spain. From T cells, B-cell-depleted T cells, or PBMCs came the material, which was cDNA or gDNA.

This clone has just one count. Clones were read by immunoSEQ multiplex PCR, and TCRdb kept only the in-frame ones, dropping some. The profile shows about 200,000 clones, around nine tenths of them singletons. Sequenced: peripheral blood. The source is a man aged 18 to 29 with active or convalescent COVID-19.

The CDR3 nucleotides are TGTGCCAGCAGTCAACTAGCGGGGGCAAACATTCAGTACTTC. Amino acids: CASSQLAGANIQYF. The chain couples TRBV2 to TRBJ2-4; 11 bases match TRBD2. The junction had 3 bases not matched to a gene; V was cut back by 5 bases and J by 6 bases. The CDR3 is 14 amino acids. Germline V gene data show CDR1 as SNHLY and CDR2 as FYNNEI.